This TCR beta chain was identified during a study of blood T cell repertoires in COVID-19. Profiled with immunoSEQ multiplex PCR; TCRdb holds only in-frame clones, not every one. The data show over 150,000 clones, about 83% seen once. This CDR3 has 17 amino acids. The germline V gene has CDR1 MGHRA and CDR2 YSYEKL. The V end lost 6 bases, the J end lost 0 bases, and 20 bases lay between the germline ends. The rearrangement links TRBV4-1 to TRBJ1-1; D possibly corresponds to TRBD1 (6 bases). The sample taken for sequencing was peripheral blood. This receptor was taken from a woman aged 70-85 years who had recovered from COVID-19. CDR3 sequence (DNA): TGCGCCAGCAGACCCACTCCATACAGGGCCCTGAACACTGAAGCTTTCTTT. It specifies CASRPTPYRALNTEAFF.